The clone carrying this T cell receptor (beta chain) has only one observation. What it binds is not known. The sample is drawn from a study of cytomegalovirus exposure and HLA in healthy donors. Points from the study as a whole: Sequencing depth across donors, presence/absence analyses assumed, was roughly uniform. Accurate prediction of HLA-A and HLA-B alleles (for most subjects) was reportedly achieved from TCR beta sequences.

PCR primers comprised 60 Vbeta and 13 Jbeta primers. Repertoires were generated with immunoSEQ multiplex PCR, while TCRdb's copy carries only in-frame clones and drops some. The repertoire includes fewer than 150,000 clones, roughly 80% of them detected once, and 1.2% sits in the top ten. Though probably carrying unrecorded immune exposures, donors were nominally healthy at sampling. The source of this sequence is a female donor in good health and CMV-seronegative. The sample was PBMCs.

In DNA, the CDR3 is TGTGCCAGCAGCGCCGAGAATACCTACGAGCAGTACTTC. It is translated as CASSAENTYEQYF. The chain is built from TRBV9 and TRBJ2-7; unclear D gene. Germline loops: CDR1 SGDLS, CDR2 YYNGEE. The CDR3 is made up of 13 amino acids. V was pared by 3 bases and J by 2 bases, with 9 bases between. Full variable domain (remainder filled in from reference TRBV9 and TRBJ2-7): DSGVTQTPKHLITATGQRVTLRCSPRSGDLSVYWYQQSLDQGLQFLIQYYNGEERAKGNILERFSAQQFPDLHSELNLSSLELGDSALYFCASSAENTYEQYFGPGTRLTVT.